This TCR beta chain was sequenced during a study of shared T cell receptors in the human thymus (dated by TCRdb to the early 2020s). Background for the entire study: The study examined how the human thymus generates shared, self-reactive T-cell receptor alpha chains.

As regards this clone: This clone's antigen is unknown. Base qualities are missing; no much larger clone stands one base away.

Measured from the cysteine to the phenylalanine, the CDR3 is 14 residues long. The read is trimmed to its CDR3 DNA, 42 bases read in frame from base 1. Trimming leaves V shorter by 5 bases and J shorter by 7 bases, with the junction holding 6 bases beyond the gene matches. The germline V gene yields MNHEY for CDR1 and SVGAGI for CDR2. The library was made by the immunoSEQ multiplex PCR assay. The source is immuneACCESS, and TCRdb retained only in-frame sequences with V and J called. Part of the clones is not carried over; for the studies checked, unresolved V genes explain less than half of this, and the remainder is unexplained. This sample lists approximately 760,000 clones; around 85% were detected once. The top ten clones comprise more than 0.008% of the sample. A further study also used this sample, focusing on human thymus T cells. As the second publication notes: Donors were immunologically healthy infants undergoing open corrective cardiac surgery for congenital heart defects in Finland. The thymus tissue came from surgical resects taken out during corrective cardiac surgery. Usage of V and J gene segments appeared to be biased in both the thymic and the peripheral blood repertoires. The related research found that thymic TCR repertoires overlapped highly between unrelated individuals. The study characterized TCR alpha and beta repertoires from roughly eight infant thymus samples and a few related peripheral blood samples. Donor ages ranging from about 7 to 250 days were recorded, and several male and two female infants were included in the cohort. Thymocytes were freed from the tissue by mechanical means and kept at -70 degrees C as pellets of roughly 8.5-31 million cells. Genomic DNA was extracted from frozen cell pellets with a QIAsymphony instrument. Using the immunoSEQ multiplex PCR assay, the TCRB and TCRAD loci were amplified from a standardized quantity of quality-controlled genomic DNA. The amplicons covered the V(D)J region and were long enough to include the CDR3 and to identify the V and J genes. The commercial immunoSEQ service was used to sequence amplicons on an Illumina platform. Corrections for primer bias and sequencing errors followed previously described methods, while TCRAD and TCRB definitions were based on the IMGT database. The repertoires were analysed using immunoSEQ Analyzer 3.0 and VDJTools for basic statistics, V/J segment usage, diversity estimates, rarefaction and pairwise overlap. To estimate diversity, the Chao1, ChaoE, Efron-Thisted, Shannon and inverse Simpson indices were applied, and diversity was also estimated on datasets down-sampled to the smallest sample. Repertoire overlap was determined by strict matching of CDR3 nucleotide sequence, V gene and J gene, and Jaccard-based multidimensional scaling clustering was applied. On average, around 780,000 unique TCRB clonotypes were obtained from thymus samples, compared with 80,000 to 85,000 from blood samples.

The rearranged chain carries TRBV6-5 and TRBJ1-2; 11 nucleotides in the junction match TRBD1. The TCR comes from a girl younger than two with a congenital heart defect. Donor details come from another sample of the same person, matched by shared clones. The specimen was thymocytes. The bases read TGTGCCAGCAGTGCGCGGACAGGGGGCTTTGGCTACACCTTC. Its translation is CASSARTGGFGYTF.